These 10 T cell receptor beta chains share one sample of origin, sequenced in a study of Tregs in tolerant kidney transplant recipients (dated by TCRdb to between 2017 and 2020). The sample's time point label, decoded: blood sample drawn before combined kidney and bone marrow transplant. To prepare the library, the immunoSEQ multiplex PCR assay was applied. In its TCRdb copy, this immuneACCESS table keeps in-frame sequences only and misses some clones. Where compared with another copy, unresolved V genes explain less than half of these, and the others have no known cause. This sample has tens of thousands of clones in its table, and under 95% of those were observed once. 0.46% of the sample comes from the top ten. The sample consisted of CD4+ T cells from blood, taken before the transplant. The receptors come from a human donor who received a combined kidney and bone marrow transplant.

V is TRBV20-1 and J is TRBJ1-1; D unresolved. The CDR3 has 11 amino acids. Germline V lookup: CDR1 DFQATT, CDR2 SNEGSKA (reference sequence). Trimming removed 3 bases at V and 6 bases at J, with 8 bases between. CDR3 amino acids: CSARPIAEAFF. The CDR3, as DNA: TGCAGTGCTAGGCCTATTGCTGAAGCTTTCTTT.

J is TRBJ2-1 and V is TRBV7-8, with D tentatively TRBD2 (5 bases). The CDR3 spans 17 residues. V was cut by 2 bases and J by 7 bases, with 21 bases left in between. Germline values: CDR1 SGHVS, CDR2 FQNEAQ. CDR3 sequence: CASSLYFAGVLGNEQFF. The CDR3 nucleotides are TGTGCCAGCAGCTTATACTTCGCGGGCGTTTTAGGTAATGAGCAGTTCTTC. Together with reference TRBV7-8 and TRBJ2-1, the CDR3 gives the full variable domain: GAGVSQSPRYKVAKRGQDVALRCDPISGHVSLFWYQQALGQGPEFLTYFQNEAQLDKSGLPSDRFFAERPEGSVSTLKIQRTQQEDSAVYLCASSLYFAGVLGNEQFFGPGTRLTVL.

The chain employs TRBV5-8 and TRBJ2-6; D call uncertain. The CDR3 totals 14 residues. Trimming stripped 4 bases from V and 3 bases from J, with 8 bases between. Germline V gene sequence: CDR1 SGHTS, CDR2 YDEGEE. The chain's CDR3 is CASSQVRGANVLTF. CDR3 in DNA: TGTGCCAGCAGCCAGGTCCGTGGGGCCAACGTCCTGACTTTC.

V is TRBV10-1 and J is TRBJ2-3, with a tentative D call TRBD2 (6 bases). The CDR3 has 16 amino acids. Germline V gives CDR1 WNHNN, CDR2 SYGVQD (reference sequence). V shed 8 bases and J shed 0 bases, with 18 bases lying between them. The CDR3 is CASGSYSGTSTDTQYF. Written as DNA, the CDR3 is TGCGCCAGCGGATCCTATAGCGGTACTAGCACAGATACGCAGTATTTT.

This sequence joins TRBV5-5 and TRBJ1-2; TRBD1 matches at 8 bases. J was trimmed by 4 bases and V by 4 bases; bases with no gene match: 3. The CDR3 length is 13 residues. The germline CDR1 and CDR2 sequences are SGHKS and YYEKEE (reference sequence). The CDR3: CASSMQGAYGYTF. CDR3 nucleotides: TGTGCCAGCAGCATGCAGGGGGCCTATGGCTACACCTTC. The full variable domain, rest sourced from reference TRBV5-5 and TRBJ1-2, is DAGVTQSPTHLIKTRGQQVTLRCSPISGHKSVSWYQQVLGQGPQFIFQYYEKEERGRGNFPDRFSARQFPNYSSELNVNALLLGDSALYLCASSMQGAYGYTFGSGTRLTVV.

The CDR3 spells CASSLPNLGGRNTIYF. In nucleotides, the CDR3 is TGTGCCAGCAGTCTCCCTAATTTGGGGGGAAGAAACACCATATATTTT. The rearrangement joins TRBV28 to TRBJ1-3, with a weak D call TRBD1 (5 bases). V was shortened by 5 bases and J by 5 bases, with 19 bases between the two germline ends. The germline CDR1 and CDR2 sequences are MDHEN and SYDVKM. CDR3 length equals 16 residues.

A few counts support this clone. This chain connects TRBV10-1 to TRBJ2-1; D is unresolved. Germline V lookup: CDR1 WNHNN, CDR2 SYGVQD (reference sequence). This CDR3 has 14 amino acids. V lost 0 bases to trimming and J lost 7 bases, with 10 bases between them. As DNA, the CDR3 is TGCGCCAGCAGTGAGTCGAACCCCCGGAATGAGCAGTTCTTC. It yields the protein CASSESNPRNEQFF.

This chain joins TRBV5-1 and TRBJ1-4; 10 nucleotides agree with TRBD1. Germline V gene lookup returns CDR1 SGHRS and CDR2 YFSETQ. V lost 8 bases and J lost 8; bases outside the gene matches: 6. The CDR3 spans 13 residues. CDR3 amino acids: CARRDRGSEKLFF. The CDR3 DNA reads as TGCGCCAGGCGGGACAGGGGAAGCGAAAAACTGTTTTTT.

The CDR3 nucleotides read TGTGCCAGCAGTCACAGGACCTACGAGCAGTACTTC. It is translated as CASSHRTYEQYF. The chain employs TRBV14 and TRBJ2-7; weak D call: TRBD1 (5 bases). The germline gives CDR1 SGHDN, CDR2 FVKESK. The CDR3 length is 12 residues. Trimming took off 6 bases at V and 2 bases at J, with 8 bases between the two ends.

This chain links TRBV11-3 with TRBJ1-2; D might be TRBD1 (5 bases). Germline lookup yields CDR1 SGHNT and CDR2 YENEEA. The CDR3 has 14 residues. V was shortened by 4 bases and J by 5 bases, with 14 bases between the two germline ends. The CDR3 sequence is CASSSEGVRYGYTF. The CDR3 bases are TGTGCCAGCAGCTCAGAAGGGGTCCGGTATGGCTACACCTTC.